This T cell receptor (beta chain) stems from a study of T-cell memory formation after mild COVID-19. Study-level background: There were largely donor-specific TCR clusters. Findings and caveats of the study: Chiefly within CM and EM were the contracting CD4+ clones; CD8+ ones were within EMRA.

This CDR3 has 17 residues. Unmatched junction bases numbered 21, after V lost 5 bases and J lost 9 bases. Germline-derived CDR1 and CDR2 are LNHNV and YYDKDF (reference sequence). TCRdb re-derived calls from the 5' RACE reads in MiXCR, one entry per CDR3 protein. Of roughly 110,000 distinct CDR3 sequences detected, approximately 15% appear once; the ten largest clones hold 28%. This clonotype was seen a few times. Its antigen is not known. Input material: PBMCs or a T cell subset sorted from them (not recorded which). The TCR comes from an adult woman who had mild COVID-19 (a few samples of this study predate the infection). Cell type and time point are not known. The chain links TRBV15 to TRBJ2-5; 7 bases are a match to TRBD2. CDR3: CATSRGSGGGSIFAQYF. CDR3 nucleotide sequence: TGTGCCACCAGCCGGGGGAGTGGGGGAGGGAGCATTTTTGCCCAGTACTTC.